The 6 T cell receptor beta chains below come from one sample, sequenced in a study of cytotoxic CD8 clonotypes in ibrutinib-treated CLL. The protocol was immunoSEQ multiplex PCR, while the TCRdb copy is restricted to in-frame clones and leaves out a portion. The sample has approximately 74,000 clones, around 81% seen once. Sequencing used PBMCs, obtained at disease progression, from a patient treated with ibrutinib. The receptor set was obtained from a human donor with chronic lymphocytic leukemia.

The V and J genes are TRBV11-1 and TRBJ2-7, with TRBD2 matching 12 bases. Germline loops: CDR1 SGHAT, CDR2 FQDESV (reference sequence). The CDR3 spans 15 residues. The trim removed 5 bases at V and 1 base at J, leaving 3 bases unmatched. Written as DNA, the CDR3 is TGTGCCAGCAGCGTGACTAGCGGGAGATCCTACGAGCAGTACTTC. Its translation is CASSVTSGRSYEQYF.

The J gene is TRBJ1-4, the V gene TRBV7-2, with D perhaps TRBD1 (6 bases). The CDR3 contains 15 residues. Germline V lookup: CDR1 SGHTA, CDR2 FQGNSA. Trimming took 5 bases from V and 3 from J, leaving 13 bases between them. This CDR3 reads CASSPMGGPNEKLFF. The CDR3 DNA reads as TGTGCCAGCAGCCCCATGGGGGGCCCTAATGAAAAACTGTTTTTT.

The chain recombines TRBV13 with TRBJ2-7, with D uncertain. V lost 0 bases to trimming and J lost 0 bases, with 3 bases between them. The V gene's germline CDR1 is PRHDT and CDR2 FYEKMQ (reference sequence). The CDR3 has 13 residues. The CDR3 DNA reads TGTGCCAGCAGCTTAGGGCCCTCCTACGAGCAGTACTTC. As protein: CASSLGPSYEQYF.

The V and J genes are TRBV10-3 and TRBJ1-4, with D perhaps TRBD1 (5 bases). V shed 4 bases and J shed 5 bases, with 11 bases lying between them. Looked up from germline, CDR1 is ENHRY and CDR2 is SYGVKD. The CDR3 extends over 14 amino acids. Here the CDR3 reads CAISGQNPNEKLFF. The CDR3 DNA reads TGTGCCATCAGTGGACAGAACCCCAATGAAAAACTGTTTTTT.

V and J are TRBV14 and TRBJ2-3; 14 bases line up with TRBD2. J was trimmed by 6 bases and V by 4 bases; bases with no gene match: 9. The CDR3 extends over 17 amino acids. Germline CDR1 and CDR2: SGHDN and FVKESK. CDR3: CASSRPGLAGGVDTQYF. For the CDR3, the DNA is TGTGCCAGCAGCCGACCAGGACTAGCGGGAGGCGTGGATACGCAGTATTTT.

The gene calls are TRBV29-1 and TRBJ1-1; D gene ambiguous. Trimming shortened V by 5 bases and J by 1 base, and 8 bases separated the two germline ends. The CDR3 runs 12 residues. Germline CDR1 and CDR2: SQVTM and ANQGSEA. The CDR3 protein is CSVNAANTEAFF. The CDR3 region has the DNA TGCAGCGTTAACGCAGCGAACACTGAAGCTTTCTTT.